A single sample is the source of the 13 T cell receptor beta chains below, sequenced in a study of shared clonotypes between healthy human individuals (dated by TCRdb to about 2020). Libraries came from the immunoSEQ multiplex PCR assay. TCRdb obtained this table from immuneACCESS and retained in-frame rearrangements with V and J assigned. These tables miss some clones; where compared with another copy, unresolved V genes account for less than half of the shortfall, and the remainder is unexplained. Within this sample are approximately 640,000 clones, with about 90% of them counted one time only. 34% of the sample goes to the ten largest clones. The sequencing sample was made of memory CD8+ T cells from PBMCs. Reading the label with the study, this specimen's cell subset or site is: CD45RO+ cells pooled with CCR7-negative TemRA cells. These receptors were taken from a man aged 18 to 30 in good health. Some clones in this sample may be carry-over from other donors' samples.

CDR3 coding DNA: TGTGCCAGCAGCCCTCCCCAGATCTACGAGCAGTACTTC. Residues: CASSPPQIYEQYF. The chain joins TRBV16 to TRBJ2-7; D is ambiguous. Trimming removed 4 bases at V and 3 bases at J, with 10 bases between. CDR1 is KGHSY and CDR2 is FQNENV in the germline V gene. This CDR3 has 13 amino acids.

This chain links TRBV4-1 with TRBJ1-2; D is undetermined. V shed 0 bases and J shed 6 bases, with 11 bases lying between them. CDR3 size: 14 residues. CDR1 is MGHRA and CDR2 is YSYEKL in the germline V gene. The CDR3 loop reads CASSQERRGDGYTF. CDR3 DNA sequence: TGCGCCAGCAGCCAAGAAAGGCGAGGAGATGGCTACACCTTC.

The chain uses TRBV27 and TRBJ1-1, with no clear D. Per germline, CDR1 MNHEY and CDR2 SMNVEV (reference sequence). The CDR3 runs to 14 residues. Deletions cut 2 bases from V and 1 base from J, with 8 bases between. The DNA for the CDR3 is TGTGCCAGCAGTTTAAGGCACCCGAACACTGAAGCTTTCTTT. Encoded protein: CASSLRHPNTEAFF.

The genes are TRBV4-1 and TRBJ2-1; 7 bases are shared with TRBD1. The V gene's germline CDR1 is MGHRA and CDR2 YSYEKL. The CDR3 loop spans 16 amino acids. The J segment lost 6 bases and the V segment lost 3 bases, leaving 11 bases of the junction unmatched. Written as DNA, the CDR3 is TGCGCCAGCAGCCACAAACCCGACAGGGTTTTCAATGAGCAGTTCTTC. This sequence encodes CASSHKPDRVFNEQFF.

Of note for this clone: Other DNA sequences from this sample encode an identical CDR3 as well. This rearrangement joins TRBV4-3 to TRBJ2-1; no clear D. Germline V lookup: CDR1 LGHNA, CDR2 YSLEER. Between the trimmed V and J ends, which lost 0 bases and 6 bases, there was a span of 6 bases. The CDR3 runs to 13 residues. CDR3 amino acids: CASSQDFGNEQFF. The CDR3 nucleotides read TGCGCCAGCAGCCAAGACTTTGGCAATGAGCAGTTCTTC.

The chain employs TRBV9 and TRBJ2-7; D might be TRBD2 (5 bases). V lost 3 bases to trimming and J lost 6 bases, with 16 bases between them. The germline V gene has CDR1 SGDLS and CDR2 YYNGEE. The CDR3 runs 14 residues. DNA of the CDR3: TGTGCCAGCAGCGAGGGCTCGCGGGTCAGCGAGCAGTACTTC. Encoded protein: CASSEGSRVSEQYF.

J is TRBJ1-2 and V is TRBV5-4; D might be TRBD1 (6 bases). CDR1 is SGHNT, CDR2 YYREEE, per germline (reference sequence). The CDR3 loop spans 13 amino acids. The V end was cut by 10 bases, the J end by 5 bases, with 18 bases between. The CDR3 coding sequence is TGTGCCTGTAAGGGGGAGGGATGGTATGGCTACACCTTC. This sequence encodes CACKGEGWYGYTF. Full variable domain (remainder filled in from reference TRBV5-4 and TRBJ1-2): ETGVTQSPTHLIKTRGQQVTLRCSSQSGHNTVSWYQQALGQGPQFIFQYYREEENGRGNFPPRFSGLQFPNYSSELNVNALELDDSALYLCACKGEGWYGYTFGSGTRLTVV.

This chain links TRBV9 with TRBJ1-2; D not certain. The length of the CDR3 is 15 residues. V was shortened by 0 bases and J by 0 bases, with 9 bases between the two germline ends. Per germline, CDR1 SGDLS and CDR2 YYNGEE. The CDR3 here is CASSVVGTSNYGYTF. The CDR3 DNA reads TGTGCCAGCAGCGTAGTGGGCACTTCTAACTATGGCTACACCTTC.

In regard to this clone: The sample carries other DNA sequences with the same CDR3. CDR3 in amino acids: CASSLTGSNQPQHF. CDR3 bases: TGTGCCAGCAGCTTAACAGGGAGCAATCAGCCCCAGCATTTT. The chain links TRBV5-6 to TRBJ1-5, with D tentatively TRBD1 (6 bases). The CDR3 has 14 residues. In germline, CDR1 is SGHDT, CDR2 YYEEEE. Trimming removed 2 bases at V and 1 base at J, with 7 bases between. The whole variable domain, remainder taken from reference TRBV5-6 and TRBJ1-5, is DAGVTQSPTHLIKTRGQQVTLRCSPKSGHDTVSWYQQALGQGPQFIFQYYEEEERQRGNFPDRFSGHQFPNYSSELNVNALLLGDSALYLCASSLTGSNQPQHFGDGTRLSIL.

The CDR3 coding sequence is TGTGCCAGCAGCCCGGCCGGGACTAGCGGCTACGAGCAGTACTTC. Its translation is CASSPAGTSGYEQYF. This chain joins TRBV27 and TRBJ2-7, with TRBD2 matching 11 bases. V gave up 6 bases and J gave up 3 bases; unmatched junction bases: 7. The CDR3 runs to 15 residues. Germline CDR1 MNHEY, CDR2 SMNVEV (reference sequence).

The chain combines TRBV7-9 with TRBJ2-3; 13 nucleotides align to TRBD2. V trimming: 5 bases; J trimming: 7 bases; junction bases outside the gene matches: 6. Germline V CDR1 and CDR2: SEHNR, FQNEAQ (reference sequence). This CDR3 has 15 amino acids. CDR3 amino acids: CASSAPGLAGYTQYF. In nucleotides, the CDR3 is TGTGCCAGCAGCGCCCCGGGACTAGCGGGATATACGCAGTATTTT. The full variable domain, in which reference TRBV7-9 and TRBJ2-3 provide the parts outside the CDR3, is DTGVSQNPRHKITKRGQNVTFRCDPISEHNRLYWYRQTLGQGPEFLTYFQNEAQLEKSRLLSDRFSAERPKGSFSTLEIQRTEQGDSAMYLCASSAPGLAGYTQYFGPGTRLTVL.

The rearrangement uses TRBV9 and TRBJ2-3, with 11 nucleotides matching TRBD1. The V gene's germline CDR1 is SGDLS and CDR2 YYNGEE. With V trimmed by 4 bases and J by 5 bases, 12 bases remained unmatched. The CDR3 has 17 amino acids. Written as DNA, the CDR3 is TGTGCCAGCAGCAACCCAGGGACAGGGGGTTTTGGAGATACGCAGTATTTT. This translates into CASSNPGTGGFGDTQYF. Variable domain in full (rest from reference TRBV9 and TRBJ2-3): DSGVTQTPKHLITATGQRVTLRCSPRSGDLSVYWYQQSLDQGLQFLIQYYNGEERAKGNILERFSAQQFPDLHSELNLSSLELGDSALYFCASSNPGTGGFGDTQYFGPGTRLTVL.

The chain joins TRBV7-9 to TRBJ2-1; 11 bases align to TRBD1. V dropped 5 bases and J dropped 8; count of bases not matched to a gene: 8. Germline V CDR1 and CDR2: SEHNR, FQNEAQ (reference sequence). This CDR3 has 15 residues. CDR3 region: CASSPTDRGQDEQFF. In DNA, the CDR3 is TGTGCCAGCAGCCCGACGGACAGGGGGCAAGATGAGCAGTTCTTC.